This T cell receptor (beta chain) originates from a study of blood T cell repertoires in COVID-19. Across the study: The analysed material was cDNA or gDNA that came from T cells, B-cell-depleted T cells, or PBMCs.

The V and J ends lost 5 bases and 6 bases respectively, with 11 bases between them. CDR3 length equals 13 residues. Germline V gene lookup returns CDR1 SNHLY and CDR2 FYNNEI. Clones were sequenced by immunoSEQ multiplex PCR, and TCRdb holds only the in-frame ones, with some missing. The table shows more than 250,000 clones, with around 83% occurring only once. Source material: peripheral blood. The genes are TRBV2 and TRBJ1-5; the D gene is possibly TRBD1 (5 bases). The origin of this receptor is a man younger than 30 with active or convalescent COVID-19. CDR3 sequence (DNA): TGTGCCAGCAGTTCCGGACACACTCAGCCCCAGCATTTT. Translation: CASSSGHTQPQHF.